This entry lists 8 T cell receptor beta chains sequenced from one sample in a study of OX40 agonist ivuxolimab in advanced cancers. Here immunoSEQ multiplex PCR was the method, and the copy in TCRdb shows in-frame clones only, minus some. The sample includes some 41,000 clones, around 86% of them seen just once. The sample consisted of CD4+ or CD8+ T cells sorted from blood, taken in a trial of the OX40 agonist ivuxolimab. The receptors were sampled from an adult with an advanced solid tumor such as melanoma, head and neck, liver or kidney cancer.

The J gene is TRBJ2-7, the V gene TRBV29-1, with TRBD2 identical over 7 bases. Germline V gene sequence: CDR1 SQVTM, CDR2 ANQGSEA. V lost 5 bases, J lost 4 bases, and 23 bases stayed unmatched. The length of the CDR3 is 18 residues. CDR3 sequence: CSVFRGLGRDLAEYEQYF. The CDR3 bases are TGCAGCGTTTTCCGCGGGCTAGGGAGGGACTTGGCGGAATACGAGCAGTACTTC.

The CDR3 region has the DNA TGCAGCGTCCGCCGGGACAGGGGCGCCACCGGGGAGCTGTTTTTT. Translation gives CSVRRDRGATGELFF. J is TRBJ2-2 and V is TRBV29-1; TRBD1 matches at 10 bases. This CDR3 is 15 amino acids long. Germline trimming cut 6 bases from V and 4 bases from J; bases unmatched to any gene: 8. Germline V lookup: CDR1 SQVTM, CDR2 ANQGSEA.

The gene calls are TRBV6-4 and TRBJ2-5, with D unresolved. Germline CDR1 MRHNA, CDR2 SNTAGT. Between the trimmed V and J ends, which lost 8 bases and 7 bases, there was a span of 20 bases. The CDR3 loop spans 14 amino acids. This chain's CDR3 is CASAPRPGVVTQYF. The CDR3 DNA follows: TGTGCCAGCGCTCCTCGCCCCGGAGTCGTGACCCAGTACTTC.

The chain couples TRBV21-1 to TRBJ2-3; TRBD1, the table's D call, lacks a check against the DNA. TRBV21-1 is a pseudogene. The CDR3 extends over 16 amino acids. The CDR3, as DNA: TGTGCCAGCCTTCATTATGCTACAGTCATGCAAGATACGCAGTATTTT. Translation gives CASLHYATVMQDTQYF.

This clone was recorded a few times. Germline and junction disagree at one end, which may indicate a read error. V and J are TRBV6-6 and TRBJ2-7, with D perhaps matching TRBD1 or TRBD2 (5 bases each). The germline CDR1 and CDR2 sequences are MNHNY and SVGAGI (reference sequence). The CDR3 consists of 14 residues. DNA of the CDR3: TGTGCCATCAGTGAGAGGGGAGACTCCTACGAGCAGTACTTC. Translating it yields CAISERGDSYEQYF.

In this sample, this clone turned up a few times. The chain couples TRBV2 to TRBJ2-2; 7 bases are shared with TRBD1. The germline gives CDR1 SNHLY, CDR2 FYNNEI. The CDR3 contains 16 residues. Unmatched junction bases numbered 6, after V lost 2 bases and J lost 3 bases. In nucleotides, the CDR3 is TGTGCCAGCAGTGAACGAGGGGGCCTTGACACCGGGGAGCTGTTTTTT. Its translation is CASSERGGLDTGELFF.

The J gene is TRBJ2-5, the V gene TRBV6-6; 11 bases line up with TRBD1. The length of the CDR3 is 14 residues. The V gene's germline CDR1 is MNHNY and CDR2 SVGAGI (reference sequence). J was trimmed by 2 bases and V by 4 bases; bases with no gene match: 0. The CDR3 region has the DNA TGTGCCAGCAGTTGGGACAGGGGGCAAGAGACCCAGTACTTC. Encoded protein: CASSWDRGQETQYF.

The CDR3 loop reads CASKQGSGNTIYF. CDR3 DNA: TGTGCCAGCAAACAGGGAAGTGGAAACACCATATATTTT. The chain combines TRBV6-6 with TRBJ1-3, with a possible D match to TRBD1 (6 bases). Trimming left V 7 bases short and J 3 bases short, with 10 bases between. The CDR3 is 13 residues long. CDR1 is MNHNY and CDR2 is SVGAGI in the germline V gene (reference sequence).